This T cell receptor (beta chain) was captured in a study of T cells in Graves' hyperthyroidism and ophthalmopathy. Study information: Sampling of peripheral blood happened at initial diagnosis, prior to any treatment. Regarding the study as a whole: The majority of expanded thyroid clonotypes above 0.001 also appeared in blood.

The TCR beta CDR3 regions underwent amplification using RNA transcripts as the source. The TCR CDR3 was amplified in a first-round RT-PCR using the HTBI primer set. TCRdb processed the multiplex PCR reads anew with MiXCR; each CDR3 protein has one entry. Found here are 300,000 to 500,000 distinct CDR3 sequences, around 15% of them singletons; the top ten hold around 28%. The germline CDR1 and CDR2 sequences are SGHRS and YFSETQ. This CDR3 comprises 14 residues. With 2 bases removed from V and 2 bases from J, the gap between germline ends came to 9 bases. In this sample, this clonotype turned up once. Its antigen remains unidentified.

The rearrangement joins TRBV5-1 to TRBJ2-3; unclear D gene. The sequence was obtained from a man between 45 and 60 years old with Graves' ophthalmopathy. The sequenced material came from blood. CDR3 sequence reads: CASSFEEFTDTQYF. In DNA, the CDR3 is TGCGCCAGCAGCTTCGAGGAGTTCACAGATACGCAGTATTTT.